The 2 T cell receptor beta chains below all came from one sample that was sequenced in a study of cytomegalovirus exposure and HLA in healthy donors. The PCR ran on 60 Vbeta and 13 Jbeta primers. The method was immunoSEQ multiplex PCR; TCRdb's version includes in-frame clones alone and lacks a portion of them. Of 55,000 to 75,000 clones listed, about 69% are singletons. Sequencing was carried out using PBMCs. The receptors here all came from a man aged 25-40 years in good health and CMV-seropositive.

This clone has a handful of counts. The chain recombines TRBV6-5 with TRBJ1-4; no definite D call. The CDR3 runs 13 residues. Germline V lookup: CDR1 MNHEY, CDR2 SVGAGI. V was clipped by 2 bases and J by 8 bases, with 9 bases between them. CDR3 amino acids: CASSYGGGEKLFF. The CDR3, as DNA: TGTGCCAGCAGTTACGGAGGCGGGGAAAAACTGTTTTTT.

This chain joins TRBV10-1 and TRBJ1-6; D is uncertain. V was pared by 7 bases and J by 7 bases, with 14 bases between. The germline gives CDR1 WNHNN, CDR2 SYGVQD (reference sequence). The length of the CDR3 is 14 residues. The DNA of the CDR3 is TGCGCCAGCACTAGTGCGGCGGGCAATTCACCCCTCCACTTT. The encoded protein is CASTSAAGNSPLHF.